The 22 T cell receptor beta chains below all came from one sample that was sequenced in a study of shared T cell receptors in the human thymus. The assay was immunoSEQ multiplex PCR, and TCRdb's table has in-frame clones only and misses some. The sample carries over 650,000 clones, over 75% recorded once. The sample also formed part of further work on human thymus T cells.

The sequenced material came from thymocytes. The receptors originated from a boy under two years old with a congenital heart defect.

The chain recombines TRBV6-5 with TRBJ1-1, with TRBD1 matching 7 bases. CDR3 length equals 13 residues. V lost 7 bases, J lost 10 bases, and 12 bases stayed unmatched. CDR1 and CDR2 (germline): MNHEY, SVGAGI. The CDR3 loop is CASTLQPGTAAFF. DNA of the CDR3: TGTGCCAGCACCCTACAACCCGGGACAGCAGCTTTCTTT.

The chain links TRBV12-5 to TRBJ2-3, with D possibly matching TRBD1 (6 bases). Trimming shortened V by 0 bases and J by 6 bases, and 22 bases separated the two germline ends. Germline assignment: CDR1 LGHNT and CDR2 FRNRAP. The CDR3 is made up of 18 amino acids. The CDR3 DNA reads TGTGCTAGTGGTTTGGTAGAGGTCGGGCAGGGCCAGGGGGATACGCAGTATTTT. It is translated as CASGLVEVGQGQGDTQYF.

The J gene is TRBJ2-5, the V gene TRBV4-3, with TRBD2 identical over 8 bases. The junction had 5 bases not matched to a gene; V was cut back by 0 bases and J by 5 bases. The CDR3 totals 15 residues. Germline CDR1 reads LGHNA; CDR2 reads YSLEER. The CDR3 spells CASSQEGTSKETQYF. The CDR3 bases are TGCGCCAGCAGCCAAGAAGGGACTAGTAAGGAGACCCAGTACTTC.

V and J are TRBV4-2 and TRBJ1-2; no definite D call. The germline V gene has CDR1 LGHNA and CDR2 YNFKEQ. Trimming pared 7 bases from V and 3 bases from J, leaving 21 bases between. The CDR3 runs to 16 residues. CDR3 DNA: TGTGCCAGCACCCGAAAGGGAGTTCCCCGGGACTATGGCTACACCTTC. This translates into CASTRKGVPRDYGYTF.

The gene calls are TRBV19 and TRBJ1-1, with D perhaps matching TRBD1 (5 bases). Trimming stripped 5 bases from V and 1 base from J, with 17 bases between. The CDR3 is 16 amino acids. CDR1 LNHDA and CDR2 SQIVND come from the germline V gene (reference sequence). This CDR3 is CASSAGGPKGNTEAFF. In nucleotides, the CDR3 is TGTGCCAGTAGTGCGGGGGGACCCAAGGGGAACACTGAAGCTTTCTTT.

The chain uses TRBV4-1 and TRBJ2-5, with D possibly being TRBD1 (7 bases). Deletions cut 0 bases from V and 0 bases from J, with 17 bases between. CDR3 length equals 18 residues. Germline V lookup: CDR1 MGHRA, CDR2 YSYEKL. The CDR3 region is CASSQDDRASVYQETQYF. In DNA, the CDR3 is TGCGCCAGCAGCCAAGACGACAGGGCTAGCGTGTACCAAGAGACCCAGTACTTC.

The chain is built from TRBV10-3 and TRBJ2-2; no firm D call. The CDR3 is 15 amino acids. The V gene lost 4 bases and the J gene lost 3 bases, with 12 bases spanning the gap. The germline V gene encodes CDR1 ENHRY and CDR2 SYGVKD. The chain's CDR3 is CAISAAQMDTGELFF. The CDR3 DNA is TGTGCCATCAGTGCGGCACAGATGGACACCGGGGAGCTGTTTTTT.

V gene TRBV4-1 combines with J gene TRBJ2-7, with 7 nucleotides matching TRBD1. V shed 5 bases, J shed 0 bases, and the junction held 22 bases outside the gene matches. The CDR3 is 20 residues long. Germline-derived CDR1 and CDR2 are MGHRA and YSYEKL. The CDR3 DNA is TGCGCCAGCAGCTTACACCCGGGACAGCACATCCAATATAGCTCCTACGAGCAGTACTTC. Protein product: CASSLHPGQHIQYSSYEQYF.

This clone was seen a few times. This sequence joins TRBV6-4 and TRBJ1-2; D is perhaps TRBD1 (5 bases). CDR3 length equals 12 residues. Germline values: CDR1 MRHNA, CDR2 SNTAGT. Deletions cut 10 bases from V and 1 base from J, with 10 bases between. The CDR3 DNA reads as TGTGCCAAAGATCAGGGTAACTATGGCTACACCTTC. This sequence encodes CAKDQGNYGYTF.

The chain couples TRBV9 to TRBJ2-3; maybe TRBD2 (5 bases). This CDR3 spans 14 amino acids. Germline CDR1 is SGDLS and CDR2 is YYNGEE. Trimming stripped 3 bases from V and 2 bases from J, with 10 bases between. The CDR3 spells CASSASGFTDTQYF. Written as DNA, the CDR3 is TGTGCCAGCAGCGCGAGCGGTTTCACAGATACGCAGTATTTT.

The chain uses TRBV7-2 and TRBJ1-5, with 9 bases aligning to TRBD1. V was clipped by 4 bases and J by 7 bases; unmatched bases: 5. Germline CDR1 SGHTA, CDR2 FQGNSA. CDR3 length: 14 residues. CDR3 nucleotide sequence: TGTGCCAGCAGCTCGACAGGGGGTGGACAGCCCCAGCATTTT. Amino acid sequence: CASSSTGGGQPQHF.

The chain joins TRBV18 to TRBJ2-2, with 12 bases matching TRBD2. This CDR3 region has 20 residues. J was trimmed by 0 bases and V by 4 bases; bases with no gene match: 12. In germline, CDR1 is KGHSH, CDR2 LQKENI. In DNA, the CDR3 is TGTGCCAGCTCACTACCCTCACCCGGACTAGCGGGATCGAACACCGGGGAGCTGTTTTTT. Protein: CASSLPSPGLAGSNTGELFF.

The chain employs TRBV5-4 and TRBJ2-5; the D gene is possibly TRBD2 (6 bases). V lost 0 bases to trimming and J lost 4 bases, with 13 bases between them. Germline lookup yields CDR1 SGHNT and CDR2 YYREEE (reference sequence). This CDR3 has 15 amino acids. CDR3 bases: TGTGCCAGCAGCTTGGAATGGTGGAGGGGAGAGACCCAGTACTTC. Amino acids: CASSLEWWRGETQYF.

This clone was observed a handful of times. The V call is TRBV4-3, the J call TRBJ2-7; D is undetermined. The CDR3 is 14 amino acids. V was clipped by 0 bases and J by 7 bases, with 13 bases between them. Per the germline V gene, CDR1 is LGHNA and CDR2 is YSLEER. CDR3 region: CASSQDKTTREQYF. CDR3 nucleotide sequence: TGCGCCAGCAGCCAAGATAAGACGACGCGGGAGCAGTACTTC.

The chain employs TRBV28 and TRBJ1-2; 8 nucleotides agree with TRBD1. This CDR3 comprises 15 residues. CDR1 MDHEN and CDR2 SYDVKM come from the germline V gene. The trim removed 5 bases at V and 7 bases at J, leaving 12 bases unmatched. The CDR3 region is CASSPYTDRAVGYTF. For the CDR3, the DNA is TGTGCCAGCAGTCCATACACGGACAGGGCCGTTGGCTACACCTTC.

The chain links TRBV7-9 to TRBJ2-7; possibly TRBD1 for D (6 bases). V dropped 1 base and J dropped 2 bases, with 21 bases sitting between them. This CDR3 has 18 residues. Per the germline V gene, CDR1 is SEHNR and CDR2 is FQNEAQ (reference sequence). The CDR3 coding sequence is TGTGCCAGCAGCTTAGTAGATATTCGGTCAGGGGTTCCCTACGAGCAGTACTTC. Protein sequence: CASSLVDIRSGVPYEQYF.

The V gene is TRBV28, the J gene TRBJ2-7, with a weak D call TRBD1 (6 bases). The CDR3 is 14 amino acids. Trimming took 2 bases from V and 5 from J, leaving 13 bases between them. Germline CDR1 reads MDHEN; CDR2 reads SYDVKM. CDR3: CASSLSRGIHEQYF. Written as DNA, the CDR3 is TGTGCCAGCAGTTTAAGCAGGGGTATCCACGAGCAGTACTTC.

The CDR3 reads CASSPGVGPDYEQYF. The CDR3 DNA sequence: TGTGCCAGCAGCCCGGGGGTAGGTCCCGACTACGAGCAGTACTTC. The chain links TRBV11-3 to TRBJ2-7; D perhaps matches TRBD2 (6 bases). The CDR3 extends over 15 amino acids. Germline values: CDR1 SGHNT, CDR2 YENEEA. Between the trimmed V and J ends, which lost 5 bases and 3 bases, there was a span of 17 bases.

The rearrangement links TRBV19 to TRBJ1-5; 8 bases fit TRBD1. The J segment lost 5 bases and the V segment lost 3 bases, leaving 6 bases of the junction unmatched. Germline assignment: CDR1 LNHDA and CDR2 SQIVND (reference sequence). This CDR3 region has 15 residues. In DNA form, the CDR3 reads TGTGCCAGTAGTATCGGGGACAGGCGTGATCAGCCCCAGCATTTT. Its protein is CASSIGDRRDQPQHF.

This clone was counted between two and nine times. The chain uses TRBV4-3 and TRBJ2-7, with TRBD2 identical over 7 bases. In germline, CDR1 is LGHNA, CDR2 YSLEER. V was clipped by 2 bases and J by 7 bases; unmatched bases: 11. The length of the CDR3 is 15 residues. CDR3 coding DNA: TGCGCCAGCAGCCAATGTAAGGGACTAACGTGGGAGCAGTACTTC. Protein: CASSQCKGLTWEQYF.

CDR3 bases: TGTGCCAGCAGCGGATCCGGGACTAGGGGCTACAATGAGCAGTTCTTC. It is translated as CASSGSGTRGYNEQFF. The gene calls are TRBV5-4 and TRBJ2-1; 8 bases agree with TRBD2. This CDR3 contains 16 residues. Germline loops: CDR1 SGHNT, CDR2 YYREEE (reference sequence). The junction had 9 bases not matched to a gene; V was cut back by 4 bases and J by 3 bases.

A note on this clone: The same CDR3 can be traced to other DNA sequences in this sample. CDR3 DNA sequence: TGCGCCAGCAGCTTACAGGGCTACGAGCAGTACTTC. Translating it yields CASSLQGYEQYF. The genes are TRBV5-1 and TRBJ2-7; D may be TRBD1 (6 bases). Germline-derived CDR1 and CDR2 are SGHRS and YFSETQ. Trimming shortened V by 2 bases and J by 3 bases, and 6 bases separated the two germline ends. The CDR3 has 12 amino acids.